The clone carrying this TCR beta chain appeared many times. The antigen is unknown. Germline CDR1 reads SGHTA; CDR2 reads FQGNSA. The germline V and J ends were trimmed by 1 base and 2 bases, with 11 bases remaining between them. There are 15 residues in the CDR3. These data originate in a study of Graves' ophthalmopathy and Graves' hyperthyroidism. Study-wide background: Ophthalmopathy not arising within 18 months of follow-up defined hyperthyroidism as stable.

TCR beta CDR3 amplification used RNA transcripts. An initial RT-PCR round employing HTBI primers preceded a second-round multiplex PCR. TCRdb reprocessed the multiplex PCR reads with MiXCR, giving one entry per CDR3 protein. The repertoire holds about 550,000 distinct CDR3 sequences, with 39% as singletons. Study-wide results and limits: Most thyroid clonotypes expanded beyond 0.001 frequency were also found in blood. A 13-signature model separated ophthalmopathy from stable hyperthyroidism, reaching 85% to 90% sensitivity and less than 82% specificity cross-validated. Progression of ophthalmopathy was predicted by the model with around 68% sensitivity and under 85% specificity.

Sample: peripheral blood or thyroid tissue (not recorded which). The receptor comes from an adult man with Graves' hyperthyroidism. The chain employs TRBV7-2 and TRBJ2-5, with D tentatively TRBD2 (5 bases). The CDR3 DNA is TGTGCCAGCAGCTTAGGGTGGGAGAAGCAAGAGACCCAGTACTTC. Translation: CASSLGWEKQETQYF.